Shown below are 28 T cell receptor beta chains from a single sample sequenced in a study of shared clonotypes between healthy human individuals. The data were produced by immunoSEQ multiplex PCR, yet TCRdb's version contains in-frame clones alone and is incomplete. In the table there are 300,000 to 400,000 clones, roughly 70% of which are singletons. Sample: memory CD4+ T cells sorted from blood. This sample's subset: CD45RA-negative fraction. Receptors originate from a man aged 25-40 years in good health.

The rearrangement links TRBV27 to TRBJ2-1; 8 nucleotides line up with TRBD2. The trim removed 0 bases at V and 8 bases at J, leaving 0 bases unmatched. The germline gives CDR1 MNHEY, CDR2 SMNVEV (reference sequence). This CDR3 is built from 13 residues. CDR3 in amino acids: CASSLSREDEQFF. DNA for the CDR3: TGTGCCAGCAGTTTATCGCGGGAGGATGAGCAGTTCTTC.

This chain joins TRBV9 and TRBJ2-3, with TRBD2 as a possible D gene (6 bases). The CDR3 is 18 amino acids. In germline, CDR1 is SGDLS, CDR2 YYNGEE. Trimming took 2 bases from V and 5 from J, leaving 24 bases between them. The CDR3 spells CASSVGPFLEEEGDTQYF. The CDR3 nucleotides read TGTGCCAGCAGCGTGGGGCCCTTCCTCGAGGAGGAGGGAGATACGCAGTATTTT.

This sequence joins TRBV5-6 and TRBJ1-3; D is undetermined. The length of the CDR3 is 15 residues. V was cut by 2 bases and J by 0 bases, with 9 bases left in between. The germline gives CDR1 SGHDT, CDR2 YYEEEE. The CDR3 region is CASSFFRNSGNTIYF. CDR3 nucleotide sequence: TGTGCCAGCAGCTTTTTCCGGAACTCTGGAAACACCATATATTTT.

Written as DNA, the CDR3 is TGCGCCAGCAGCTTGGCGGCAGGGGCCGGTAATGAAAAACTGTTTTTT. Translated, it gives CASSLAAGAGNEKLFF. The J gene is TRBJ1-4, the V gene TRBV5-1; possibly TRBD1 for D (6 bases). This CDR3 has 16 residues. Germline-derived CDR1 and CDR2 are SGHRS and YFSETQ. V shed 0 bases and J shed 4 bases, with 13 bases lying between them.

The gene calls are TRBV18 and TRBJ2-7; no clear D gene. V dropped 5 bases and J dropped 3 bases, with 14 bases sitting between them. The germline gives CDR1 KGHSH, CDR2 LQKENI. This CDR3 is built from 14 residues. The CDR3 reads CASSASSSHYEQYF. CDR3 sequence (DNA): TGTGCCAGCTCAGCAAGCTCGTCGCACTACGAGCAGTACTTC.

The genes are TRBV6-5 and TRBJ2-1, with D maybe TRBD2 (6 bases). Per germline, CDR1 MNHEY and CDR2 SVGAGI. This CDR3 comprises 15 residues. V was pared by 0 bases and J by 4 bases, with 10 bases between. CDR3 DNA: TGTGCCAGCAGTTACTCTGTAGCGGAGTACAATGAGCAGTTCTTC. It is translated as CASSYSVAEYNEQFF.

As DNA, the CDR3 is TGTGCCAGCAGCGTCGCACTCAACCCCCGGGAGACCCAGTACTTC. Encoded protein: CASSVALNPRETQYF. This chain connects TRBV9 to TRBJ2-5, with D unresolved. V lost 2 bases to trimming and J lost 5 bases, with 16 bases between them. Germline loops: CDR1 SGDLS, CDR2 YYNGEE. The CDR3 is 15 amino acids.

The chain joins TRBV5-4 to TRBJ2-6; 9 bases are a match to TRBD1. J was trimmed by 7 bases and V by 4 bases; bases with no gene match: 6. CDR1 and CDR2 (germline): SGHNT, YYREEE (reference sequence). CDR3 size: 15 residues. The CDR3 DNA sequence: TGTGCCAGCAGCGCGGGACAGGGTGCCGCCAACGTCCTGACTTTC. Its protein product is CASSAGQGAANVLTF.

V and J are TRBV4-1 and TRBJ2-6; maybe TRBD1 (5 bases). Germline V gives CDR1 MGHRA, CDR2 YSYEKL. The CDR3 contains 17 residues. Trimming left V 4 bases short and J 0 bases short, with 13 bases between. CDR3 sequence: CASSPEDSLSGANVLTF. The CDR3 nucleotides read TGCGCCAGCAGCCCAGAAGACAGCCTCTCTGGGGCCAACGTCCTGACTTTC.

The chain carries TRBV12-2 and TRBJ2-5; TRBD1 is the table's D call and was not checked against the DNA. TRBV12-2 is listed as a pseudogene. CDR3 length equals 14 residues. CDR3 DNA: TGTGCAAGTATTACAGGGGGAACGACGAAGACCCAGTACTTC. It encodes CASITGGTTKTQYF.

The V call is TRBV28, the J call TRBJ2-2; 10 bases are a match to TRBD2. The CDR3 consists of 15 residues. V gave up 6 bases and J gave up 2 bases; unmatched junction bases: 3. From germline, CDR1 is MDHEN and CDR2 SYDVKM. The CDR3 loop reads CASRPSGGNTGELFF. Here the CDR3 DNA reads TGTGCCAGCAGACCTAGCGGGGGAAACACCGGGGAGCTGTTTTTT. Complete variable domain (other parts from reference TRBV28 and TRBJ2-2): DVKVTQSSRYLVKRTGEKVFLECVQDMDHENMFWYRQDPGLGLRLIYFSYDVKMKEKGDIPEGYSVSREKKERFSLILESASTNQTSMYLCASRPSGGNTGELFFGEGSRLTVL.

This clone was recorded once. The chain carries TRBV10-3 and TRBJ1-2, with 8 positions matching TRBD1. The V gene end was trimmed by 6 bases and the J gene end by 2 bases; junction bases not matched to a gene: 8. Germline-derived CDR1 and CDR2 are ENHRY and SYGVKD. The CDR3 has 15 residues. The CDR3: CAIRTNNRGNYGYTF. CDR3 nucleotides: TGTGCCATCAGGACCAACAACAGGGGGAACTATGGCTACACCTTC.

This clone was detected only a few times. This chain uses TRBV27 with TRBJ2-7, with 9 bases identical to TRBD1. This CDR3 has 17 amino acids. The germline V gene has CDR1 MNHEY and CDR2 SMNVEV (reference sequence). J gave up 4 bases and V 0 bases, and 10 bases lay outside the gene matches. The DNA of the CDR3 is TGTGCCAGCAGTTTATCGGCCGGGACAGGGATCCCATACGAGCAGTACTTC. This translates into CASSLSAGTGIPYEQYF.

V usage is TRBV19 and J usage is TRBJ2-7, with TRBD1 matching 7 bases. Germline V gives CDR1 LNHDA, CDR2 SQIVND (reference sequence). This CDR3 contains 14 residues. With V trimmed by 9 bases and J by 0 bases, 8 bases remained unmatched. The CDR3 sequence is CASAVGTDSYEQYF. DNA of the CDR3: TGTGCCAGCGCCGTCGGGACAGACTCCTACGAGCAGTACTTC.

The chain combines TRBV25-1 with TRBJ2-5, with TRBD2 as a possible D gene (6 bases). The ends were cut back, 1 base at V and 5 bases at J, with 11 bases in the middle. Germline lookup yields CDR1 MGHDK and CDR2 SYGVNS. This CDR3 spans 14 amino acids. CDR3 nucleotide sequence: TGTGCCAGCAGTGAATTGGGACTTCGGGAGACCCAGTACTTC. Translation gives CASSELGLRETQYF.

This clone has a single count. This chain connects TRBV2 to TRBJ2-1; 8 positions match TRBD2. This CDR3 region has 15 residues. Germline assignment: CDR1 SNHLY and CDR2 FYNNEI. With 8 bases clipped from V and 7 bases from J, the junction kept 13 bases outside the gene matches. CDR3 nucleotide sequence: TGTGCCAGCGGACTGGGGACTAGGGATTGGAATGAGCAGTTCTTC. Translating it yields CASGLGTRDWNEQFF.

This chain links TRBV6-6 with TRBJ2-3; D gene uncertain. This CDR3 comprises 14 residues. Trimming took off 7 bases at V and 4 bases at J, with 15 bases between the two ends. Germline V CDR1 and CDR2: MNHNY, SVGAGI (reference sequence). The CDR3 here is CASTPPGSADTQYF. The CDR3, as DNA: TGTGCCAGCACCCCTCCGGGTTCGGCAGATACGCAGTATTTT.

This clone was recorded at least ten times. The gene calls are TRBV19 and TRBJ1-1; TRBD1 aligns across 10 bases. Germline V lookup: CDR1 LNHDA, CDR2 SQIVND (reference sequence). With 4 bases clipped from V and 5 bases from J, the junction kept 7 bases outside the gene matches. This CDR3 comprises 15 residues. Here the CDR3 DNA reads TGTGCCAGTAGTAGTGGGGACAGGGGTCTAACTGAAGCTTTCTTT. This gives the protein CASSSGDRGLTEAFF.

This chain links TRBV5-5 with TRBJ1-1, with D perhaps matching TRBD1 (5 bases). Germline assignment: CDR1 SGHKS and CDR2 YYEKEE (reference sequence). CDR3 length equals 16 residues. The V end lost 1 base, the J end lost 6 bases, and 19 bases lay between the germline ends. The CDR3: CASSLTSRTRGAEAFF. CDR3 nucleotides: TGTGCCAGCAGCTTGACGTCCCGGACACGGGGCGCTGAAGCTTTCTTT. The variable domain in full, completed from reference TRBV5-5 and TRBJ1-1, reads DAGVTQSPTHLIKTRGQQVTLRCSPISGHKSVSWYQQVLGQGPQFIFQYYEKEERGRGNFPDRFSARQFPNYSSELNVNALLLGDSALYLCASSLTSRTRGAEAFFGQGTRLTVV.

V is TRBV28 and J is TRBJ2-7; D unresolved. There are 13 residues in the CDR3. Looked up from germline, CDR1 is MDHEN and CDR2 is SYDVKM. The ends were cut back, 2 bases at V and 4 bases at J, with 9 bases in the middle. The chain's CDR3 is CASSLPTSYEQYF. CDR3 DNA sequence: TGTGCCAGCAGTTTACCGACATCGTACGAGCAGTACTTC.

The V and J genes are TRBV14 and TRBJ1-1; a weak D match, TRBD1 (5 bases). The V end lost 4 bases, the J end lost 11 bases, and 17 bases lay between the germline ends. In germline, CDR1 is SGHDN, CDR2 FVKESK. The CDR3 runs 13 residues. CDR3 sequence: CASSPRDSKMAFF. The CDR3 DNA is TGTGCCAGCAGCCCCCGGGACTCGAAAATGGCTTTCTTT.

The J gene is TRBJ1-3, the V gene TRBV6-1; D ambiguous. V dropped 2 bases and J dropped 0 bases, with 8 bases sitting between them. Germline V gives CDR1 MNHNS, CDR2 SASEGT. The CDR3 length is 15 residues. The DNA of the CDR3 is TGTGCCAGCAGTGAAAGCCGGGACTCTGGAAACACCATATATTTT. Its protein product is CASSESRDSGNTIYF.

The rearrangement uses TRBV7-6 and TRBJ2-5, with 7 positions matching TRBD2. The CDR3 totals 14 residues. V lost 8 bases, J lost 5 bases, and 11 bases stayed unmatched. Germline CDR1 is SGHVS and CDR2 is FNYEAQ. In nucleotides, the CDR3 is TGTGCCAGCGGGCCTAGCGGCCCCCCGGAGACCCAGTACTTC. It specifies CASGPSGPPETQYF.

This chain links TRBV7-6 with TRBJ2-5, with D perhaps TRBD1 (6 bases). CDR3 length equals 14 residues. Trimming cost V 5 bases and J 2 bases, with 12 bases left between them. Germline CDR1 and CDR2: SGHVS and FNYEAQ. The CDR3 here is CASSLGHGQETQYF. CDR3 sequence (DNA): TGTGCCAGCAGCCTGGGACACGGACAAGAGACCCAGTACTTC.

V is TRBV9 and J is TRBJ2-2, with D uncertain. The CDR3 covers 13 residues. Germline CDR1 reads SGDLS; CDR2 reads YYNGEE. Deletions cut 0 bases from V and 5 bases from J, with 5 bases between. The CDR3 coding sequence is TGTGCCAGCAGCGTAGCTCCTACCGGGGAGCTGTTTTTT. Protein: CASSVAPTGELFF.

The chain carries TRBV19 and TRBJ2-2; 7 bases agree with TRBD2. CDR1 is LNHDA and CDR2 is SQIVND in the germline V gene (reference sequence). CDR3 length: 18 amino acids. With V trimmed by 3 bases and J by 5 bases, 15 bases remained unmatched. The CDR3, as DNA: TGTGCCAGTAGTATTGGGTGGACTAGTGGTTTGCGGACCGGGGAGCTGTTTTTT. Protein product: CASSIGWTSGLRTGELFF.

V usage is TRBV7-2 and J usage is TRBJ1-1, with D possibly being TRBD1 (6 bases). Germline lookup yields CDR1 SGHTA and CDR2 FQGNSA. There are 14 residues in the CDR3. Trimming shortened V by 3 bases and J by 8 bases, and 16 bases separated the two germline ends. CDR3 amino acids: CASSLSAVGTEAFF. CDR3 nucleotides: TGTGCCAGCAGCTTGTCGGCGGTGGGGACAGAAGCTTTCTTT.

This clone was recorded a few times. The chain recombines TRBV28 with TRBJ1-2; 8 positions agree with TRBD1. V lost 6 bases, J lost 4 bases, and 10 bases stayed unmatched. The CDR3 covers 15 residues. The germline CDR1 and CDR2 sequences are MDHEN and SYDVKM. DNA of the CDR3: TGTGCCAGCAGCGATCCGGACAGGGTAGGCTATGGCTACACCTTC. Translating it yields CASSDPDRVGYGYTF.